Below are 25 T cell receptor beta chains sequenced from a single sample in a study of T cells expressing NK-cell markers. TCRdb re-called the 5' RACE reads and gives one entry per CDR3 protein, without DNA. Its table lists some 150,000 distinct CDR3 sequences. Sequenced sample: blood T cells: a sorted CD56 or NKG2C T cell subset, CD4+ or CD8+ T cells, or bulk PBMC T cells (not recorded which). These receptors were obtained from a man younger than 35 in good health.

The chain links TRBV20-1 to TRBJ2-1; checking the TCRdb D call of TRBD1 is not possible without DNA. This CDR3 has 15 amino acids. Germline CDR1 is DFQATT and CDR2 is SNEGSKA (reference sequence). This chain's CDR3 is CSARTLDRDPNEQFF.

This rearrangement joins TRBV24-1 to TRBJ2-1. This CDR3 region has 16 residues. Germline V gives CDR1 KGHDR, CDR2 SFDVKD. The CDR3 loop is CATSLGVRGSYNEQFF.

The chain employs TRBV27 and TRBJ2-7; TCRdb calls TRBD2, which cannot be checked without DNA. CDR1 MNHEY and CDR2 SMNVEV come from the germline V gene (reference sequence). The CDR3 covers 14 residues. The CDR3 spells CASSALAGGSEQYF.

J is TRBJ2-2 and V is TRBV12-3 or TRBV12-4; TCRdb names TRBD2, which stays unverified in the absence of DNA. The CDR3 totals 18 residues. CDR3 residues: CASSPGTSGILNTGELFF.

The rearrangement uses TRBV19 and TRBJ2-7. CDR1 LNHDA and CDR2 SQIVND come from the germline V gene (reference sequence). The CDR3 has 15 amino acids. The CDR3 here is CASSIGGEVPYEQYF.

This CDR3 reads CSARDNSESSYNEQFF. V is TRBV20-1 and J is TRBJ2-1. CDR1 is DFQATT and CDR2 is SNEGSKA in the germline V gene (reference sequence). The CDR3 sequence is 16 residues long.

CDR3 region: CASSLIGYEQYF. The genes are TRBV27 and TRBJ2-7. The germline V gene encodes CDR1 MNHEY and CDR2 SMNVEV (reference sequence). This CDR3 has 12 amino acids.

The chain links TRBV28 to TRBJ2-1; TCRdb's assignment of TRBD2 cannot be checked, as there is no DNA. Germline lookup yields CDR1 MDHEN and CDR2 SYDVKM. There are 16 residues in the CDR3. CDR3 amino acids: CASSLASVRAYNEQFF. The entire variable domain, with the rest obtained from reference TRBV28 and TRBJ2-1, is as follows: DVKVTQSSRYLVKRTGEKVFLECVQDMDHENMFWYRQDPGLGLRLIYFSYDVKMKEKGDIPEGYSVSREKKERFSLILESASTNQTSMYLCASSLASVRAYNEQFFGPGTRLTVL.

J is TRBJ2-1 and V is TRBV29-1; TCRdb outputs TRBD1, but without DNA this stays unchecked. Per the germline V gene, CDR1 is SQVTM and CDR2 is ANQGSEA. The CDR3 is 15 residues long. CDR3 protein: CSVVTGAPLSNEQFF.

V gene TRBV4-2 combines with J gene TRBJ1-1; TCRdb outputs TRBD1, but without DNA this stays unchecked. CDR1 is LGHNA and CDR2 is YNFKEQ in the germline V gene. The CDR3 has 12 residues. The CDR3 here is CASSHQGSEAFF.

V and J are TRBV2 and TRBJ2-1. CDR1 is SNHLY and CDR2 is FYNNEI in the germline V gene. This CDR3 contains 14 residues. Here the CDR3 reads CASSEGYLSGEQFF.

This rearrangement joins TRBV5-6 to TRBJ2-2; without DNA, the TCRdb call of TRBD1 cannot be checked. CDR3 length equals 17 residues. Germline-derived CDR1 and CDR2 are SGHDT and YYEEEE. CDR3 in amino acids: CASSPPNTGTKTGELFF.

The chain has TRBV7-9 and TRBJ2-3; without DNA, the TCRdb call of TRBD2 cannot be checked. The V gene's germline CDR1 is SEHNR and CDR2 FQNEAQ (reference sequence). The CDR3 covers 13 residues. The CDR3 loop reads CASSSQRERSQYF.

This rearrangement joins TRBV5-6 to TRBJ1-5. CDR1 SGHDT and CDR2 YYEEEE come from the germline V gene. This CDR3 contains 15 residues. The CDR3 sequence: CASSREVQGGQPQHF. The variable domain in full, with the rest retrieved from reference TRBV5-6 and TRBJ1-5, is DAGVTQSPTHLIKTRGQQVTLRCSPKSGHDTVSWYQQALGQGPQFIFQYYEEEERQRGNFPDRFSGHQFPNYSSELNVNALLLGDSALYLCASSREVQGGQPQHFGDGTRLSIL.

The gene calls are TRBV12-3 or TRBV12-4 and TRBJ2-2; TCRdb designates TRBD2, a call that cannot be tested without DNA. The CDR3 covers 15 residues. The CDR3 loop is CASSRSGENTGELFF.

This sequence joins TRBV7-8 and TRBJ1-3; TCRdb's D call, TRBD1, is unchecked because there is no DNA. Germline V gene lookup returns CDR1 SGHVS and CDR2 FQNEAQ. The CDR3 is 18 amino acids. The CDR3 protein is CASRRVPGTGLSGNTIYF.

J is TRBJ2-3 and V is TRBV3-1; the D call from TCRdb, TRBD1, cannot be confirmed without DNA. From germline, CDR1 is LGHDT and CDR2 YNNKEL (reference sequence). The CDR3 sequence is 15 residues long. CDR3 loop: CASSQVTRETDTQYF.

J is TRBJ2-3 and V is TRBV27; TCRdb selects TRBD2, and the lack of DNA leaves this call unchecked. CDR1 is MNHEY, CDR2 SMNVEV, per germline (reference sequence). The CDR3 length is 16 residues. The CDR3 here is CASSLFLAGGTDTQYF.

The rearrangement uses TRBV7-3 and TRBJ1-1; the D gene TCRdb calls, TRBD1, cannot be checked with no DNA. This CDR3 has 14 residues. Germline loops: CDR1 SGHTA, CDR2 FQGTGA. The CDR3 spells CASSLNPGGVAAFF.

The CDR3 loop reads CAIRPLGESGHSYNEQFF. V gene TRBV10-3 combines with J gene TRBJ2-1; the D gene TCRdb calls, TRBD2, cannot be checked with no DNA. CDR1 is ENHRY and CDR2 is SYGVKD in the germline V gene. This CDR3 is built from 18 residues.

The rearrangement joins TRBV7-9 to TRBJ2-7. There are 15 residues in the CDR3. CDR1 and CDR2 from the germline V gene are SEHNR and FQNEAQ (reference sequence). The CDR3 region is CASSLAREGFSEQYF.

The gene calls are TRBV20-1 and TRBJ2-5; the D gene TCRdb calls, TRBD1, cannot be checked with no DNA. This CDR3 has 15 amino acids. The germline V gene encodes CDR1 DFQATT and CDR2 SNEGSKA (reference sequence). CDR3 sequence: CSARVSYRDFETQYF.

The genes are TRBV27 and TRBJ1-4. CDR3 length equals 14 residues. Germline V gene sequence: CDR1 MNHEY, CDR2 SMNVEV (reference sequence). The CDR3 here is CASSYGLDRALLFF.

The chain carries TRBV6-5 and TRBJ1-2; TCRdb names TRBD1, which stays unverified in the absence of DNA. The CDR3 is 14 residues long. Germline V gives CDR1 MNHEY, CDR2 SVGAGI. The CDR3 reads CASMGQERSRGYTF.

The V gene is TRBV5-6, the J gene TRBJ2-7; TCRdb selects TRBD1, and the lack of DNA leaves this call unchecked. CDR1 and CDR2 (germline): SGHDT, YYEEEE. The CDR3 is made up of 14 amino acids. CDR3 sequence: CASSLVGRVNEQYF. Together with reference TRBV5-6 and TRBJ2-7, the CDR3 gives the full variable domain: DAGVTQSPTHLIKTRGQQVTLRCSPKSGHDTVSWYQQALGQGPQFIFQYYEEEERQRGNFPDRFSGHQFPNYSSELNVNALLLGDSALYLCASSLVGRVNEQYFGPGTRLTVT.